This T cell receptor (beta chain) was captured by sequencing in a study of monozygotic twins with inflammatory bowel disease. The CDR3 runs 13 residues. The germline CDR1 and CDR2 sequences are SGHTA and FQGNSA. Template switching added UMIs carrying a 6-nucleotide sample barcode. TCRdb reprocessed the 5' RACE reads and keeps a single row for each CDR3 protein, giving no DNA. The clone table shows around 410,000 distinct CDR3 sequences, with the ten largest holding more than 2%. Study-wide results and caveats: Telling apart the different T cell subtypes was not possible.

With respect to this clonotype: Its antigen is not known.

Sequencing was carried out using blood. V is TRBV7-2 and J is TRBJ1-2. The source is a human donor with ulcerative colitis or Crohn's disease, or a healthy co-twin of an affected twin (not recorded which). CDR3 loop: CASSLGWDGGYTF.